The present T cell receptor (beta chain) was sequenced within a study of T cells in Graves' hyperthyroidism and ophthalmopathy. Trimming removed 4 bases from V and 4 bases from J, with 9 bases in between. Germline V gene lookup returns CDR1 SGHNT and CDR2 YYREEE (reference sequence). The CDR3 runs to 13 residues. This clonotype was counted ten times or more. The investigators amplified TCR beta CDR3 regions from RNA transcripts. HTBI primers were used for first-round RT-PCR of the TCR CDR3. TCRdb re-called the multiplex PCR reads through MiXCR, storing one row per CDR3 protein. This table has hundreds of thousands of distinct CDR3 sequences, roughly 13% appearing once.

The origin of this receptor is a woman between 25 and 40 years old with Graves' hyperthyroidism. The chain has TRBV5-4 and TRBJ2-4, with a weak D call TRBD1 (6 bases). The sample was blood. CDR3 DNA sequence: TGTGCCAGCAGCCCAGGACAGAAAAACATTCAGTACTTC. Residues: CASSPGQKNIQYF.